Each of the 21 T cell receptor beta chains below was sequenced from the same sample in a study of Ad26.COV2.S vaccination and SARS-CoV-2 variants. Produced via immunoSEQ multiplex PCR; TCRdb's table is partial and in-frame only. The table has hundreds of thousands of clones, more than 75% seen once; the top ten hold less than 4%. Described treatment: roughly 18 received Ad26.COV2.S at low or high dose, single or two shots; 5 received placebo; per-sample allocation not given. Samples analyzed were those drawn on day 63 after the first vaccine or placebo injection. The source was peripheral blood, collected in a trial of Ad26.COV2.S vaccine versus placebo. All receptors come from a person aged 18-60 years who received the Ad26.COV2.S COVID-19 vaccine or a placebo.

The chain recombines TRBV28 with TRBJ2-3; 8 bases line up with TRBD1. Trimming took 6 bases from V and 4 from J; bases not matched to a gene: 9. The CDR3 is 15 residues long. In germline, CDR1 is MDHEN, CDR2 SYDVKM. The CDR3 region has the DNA TGTGCCAGCAGCCCTCGACAGGGGATAGCAGATACGCAGTATTTT. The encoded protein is CASSPRQGIADTQYF.

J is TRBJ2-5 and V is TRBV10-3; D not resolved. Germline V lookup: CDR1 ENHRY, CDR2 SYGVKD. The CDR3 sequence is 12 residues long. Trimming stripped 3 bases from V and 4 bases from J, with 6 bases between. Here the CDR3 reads CAISENSETQYF. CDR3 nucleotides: TGTGCCATCAGTGAAAATTCAGAGACCCAGTACTTC.

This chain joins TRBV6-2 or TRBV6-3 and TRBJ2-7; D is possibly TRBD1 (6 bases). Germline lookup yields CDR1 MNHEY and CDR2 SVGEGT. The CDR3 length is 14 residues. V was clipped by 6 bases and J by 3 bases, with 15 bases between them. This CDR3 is CASSHWTAGYEQYF. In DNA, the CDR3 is TGTGCCAGCAGCCACTGGACAGCTGGCTACGAGCAGTACTTC.

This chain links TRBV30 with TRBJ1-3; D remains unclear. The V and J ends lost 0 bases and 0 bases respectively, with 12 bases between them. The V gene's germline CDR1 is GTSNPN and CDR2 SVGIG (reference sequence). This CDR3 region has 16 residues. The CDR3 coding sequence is TGTGCCTGGAGTGTATTCCCTCCCGACTCTGGAAACACCATATATTTT. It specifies CAWSVFPPDSGNTIYF.

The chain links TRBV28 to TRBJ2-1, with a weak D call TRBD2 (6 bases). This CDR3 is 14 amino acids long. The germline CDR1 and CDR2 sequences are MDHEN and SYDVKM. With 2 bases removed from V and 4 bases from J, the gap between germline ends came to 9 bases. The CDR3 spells CASSLMTSYNEQFF. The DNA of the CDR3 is TGTGCCAGCAGTTTAATGACTAGTTACAATGAGCAGTTCTTC.

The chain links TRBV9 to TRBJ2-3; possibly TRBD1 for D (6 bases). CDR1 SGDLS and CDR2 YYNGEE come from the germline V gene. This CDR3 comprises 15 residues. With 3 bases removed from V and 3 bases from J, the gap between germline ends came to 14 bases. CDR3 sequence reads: CASSETWTVTDTQYF. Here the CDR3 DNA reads TGTGCCAGCAGCGAGACCTGGACAGTTACAGATACGCAGTATTTT. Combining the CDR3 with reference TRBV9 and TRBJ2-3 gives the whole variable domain DSGVTQTPKHLITATGQRVTLRCSPRSGDLSVYWYQQSLDQGLQFLIQYYNGEERAKGNILERFSAQQFPDLHSELNLSSLELGDSALYFCASSETWTVTDTQYFGPGTRLTVL.

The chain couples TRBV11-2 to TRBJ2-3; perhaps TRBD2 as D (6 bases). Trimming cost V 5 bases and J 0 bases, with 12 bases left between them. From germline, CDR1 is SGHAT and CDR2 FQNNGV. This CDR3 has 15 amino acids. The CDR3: CASSPWRGSTDTQYF. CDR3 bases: TGTGCCAGCAGCCCTTGGCGGGGTAGCACAGATACGCAGTATTTT.

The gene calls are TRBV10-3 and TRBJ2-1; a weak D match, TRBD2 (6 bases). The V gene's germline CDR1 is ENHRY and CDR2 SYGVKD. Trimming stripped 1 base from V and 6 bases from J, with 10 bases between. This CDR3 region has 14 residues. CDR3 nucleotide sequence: TGTGCCATCAGTGAGTTTAGCGGTCTCAATGAGCAGTTCTTC. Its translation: CAISEFSGLNEQFF.

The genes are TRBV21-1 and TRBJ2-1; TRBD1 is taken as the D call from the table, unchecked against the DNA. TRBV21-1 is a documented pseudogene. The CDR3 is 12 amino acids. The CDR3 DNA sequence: TGTGCCAGCAGCAAAGTAAGGGGTGATCCGTTCTTC. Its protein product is CASSKVRGDPFF.

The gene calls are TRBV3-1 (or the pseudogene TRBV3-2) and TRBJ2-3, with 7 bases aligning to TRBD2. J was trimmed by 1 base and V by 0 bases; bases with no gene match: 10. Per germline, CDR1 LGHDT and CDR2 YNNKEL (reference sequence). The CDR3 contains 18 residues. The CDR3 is CASSQDTLREPCTDTQYF. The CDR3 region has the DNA TGTGCCAGCAGCCAAGATACGTTGCGGGAGCCCTGCACAGATACGCAGTATTTT.

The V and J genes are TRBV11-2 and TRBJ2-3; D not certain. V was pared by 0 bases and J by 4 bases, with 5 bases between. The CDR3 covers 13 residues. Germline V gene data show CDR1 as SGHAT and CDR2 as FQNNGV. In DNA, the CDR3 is TGTGCCAGCAGCTTAGATCGAGCAGATACGCAGTATTTT. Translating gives CASSLDRADTQYF.

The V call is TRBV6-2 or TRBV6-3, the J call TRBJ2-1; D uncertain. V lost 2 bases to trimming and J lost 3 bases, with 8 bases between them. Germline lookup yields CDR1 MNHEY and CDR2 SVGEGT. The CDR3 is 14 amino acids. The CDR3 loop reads CASSYGADYNEQFF. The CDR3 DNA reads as TGTGCCAGCAGTTACGGCGCAGACTACAATGAGCAGTTCTTC.

This chain's CDR3 is CASSLFRGLYEQYF. The CDR3 DNA reads TGTGCCAGCAGCTTGTTCAGGGGTCTCTACGAGCAGTACTTC. This chain links TRBV7-2 with TRBJ2-7; D possibly corresponds to TRBD1 (6 bases). The CDR3 has 14 residues. V shed 3 bases and J shed 3 bases, with 12 bases lying between them. Germline V gives CDR1 SGHTA, CDR2 FQGNSA.

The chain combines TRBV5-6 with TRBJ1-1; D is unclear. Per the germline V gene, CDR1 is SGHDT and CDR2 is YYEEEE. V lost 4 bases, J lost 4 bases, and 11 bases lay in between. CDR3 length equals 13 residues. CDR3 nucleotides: TGTGCCAGCAGCCTGGTGCGTTCCACTGAAGCTTTCTTT. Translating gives CASSLVRSTEAFF.

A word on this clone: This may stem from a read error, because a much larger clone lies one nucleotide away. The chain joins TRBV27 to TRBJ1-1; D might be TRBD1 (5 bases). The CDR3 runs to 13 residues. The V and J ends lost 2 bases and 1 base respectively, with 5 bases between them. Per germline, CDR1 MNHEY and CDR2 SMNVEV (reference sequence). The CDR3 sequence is CASSLGGNTEAFF. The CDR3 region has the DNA TGTGCCAGCAGTTTAGGGGGGAACACTGAAGCTTTCTTT.

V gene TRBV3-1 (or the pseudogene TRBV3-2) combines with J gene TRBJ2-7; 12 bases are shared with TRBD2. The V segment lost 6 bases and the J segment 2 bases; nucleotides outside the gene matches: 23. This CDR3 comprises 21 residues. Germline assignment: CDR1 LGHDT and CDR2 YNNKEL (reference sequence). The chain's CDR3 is CASSSPQVLAGGHTSPYEQYF. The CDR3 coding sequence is TGTGCCAGCAGTTCCCCCCAGGTACTAGCGGGAGGACACACTAGCCCCTACGAGCAGTACTTC.

This chain's CDR3 is CASSVSSGNEQFF. The CDR3 coding sequence is TGTGCCAGCAGCGTCTCCTCCGGCAATGAGCAGTTCTTC. This rearrangement joins TRBV9 to TRBJ2-1; no reliable D call. V lost 2 bases and J 6 bases, leaving 9 bases between the germline ends. The CDR3 has 13 residues. Germline assignment: CDR1 SGDLS and CDR2 YYNGEE.

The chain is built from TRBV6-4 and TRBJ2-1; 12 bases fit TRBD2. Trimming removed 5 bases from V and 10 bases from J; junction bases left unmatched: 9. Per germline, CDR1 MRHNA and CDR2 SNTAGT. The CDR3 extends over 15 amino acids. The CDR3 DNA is TGTGCCAGCAGTCGACTAGCGGGAGACTCTCGGGAGCAGTTCTTC. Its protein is CASSRLAGDSREQFF.

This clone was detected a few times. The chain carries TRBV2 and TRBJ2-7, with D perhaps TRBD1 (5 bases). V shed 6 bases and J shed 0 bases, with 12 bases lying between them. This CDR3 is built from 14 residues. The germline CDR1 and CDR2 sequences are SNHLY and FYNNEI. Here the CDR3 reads CASRETTDSYEQYF. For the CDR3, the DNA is TGTGCCAGCAGAGAGACGACAGACTCCTACGAGCAGTACTTC.

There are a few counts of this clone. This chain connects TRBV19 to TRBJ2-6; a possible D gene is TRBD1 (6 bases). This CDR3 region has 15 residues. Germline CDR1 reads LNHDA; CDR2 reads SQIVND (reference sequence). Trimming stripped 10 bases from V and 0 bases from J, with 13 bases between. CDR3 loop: CATRQDYSGANVLTF. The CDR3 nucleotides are TGTGCCACTCGACAGGATTACTCTGGGGCCAACGTCCTGACTTTC. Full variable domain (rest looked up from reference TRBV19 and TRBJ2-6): DGGITQSPKYLFRKEGQNVTLSCEQNLNHDAMYWYRQDPGQGLRLIYYSQIVNDFQKGDIAEGYSVSREKKESFPLTVTSAQKNPTAFYLCATRQDYSGANVLTFGAGSRLTVL.

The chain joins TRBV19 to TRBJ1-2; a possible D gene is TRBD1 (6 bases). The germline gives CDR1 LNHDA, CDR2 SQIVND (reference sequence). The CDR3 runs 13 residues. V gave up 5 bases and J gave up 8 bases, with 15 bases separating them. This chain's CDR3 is CASSLGTFGGYTF. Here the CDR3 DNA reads TGTGCCAGTAGTCTCGGGACATTCGGCGGCTACACCTTC. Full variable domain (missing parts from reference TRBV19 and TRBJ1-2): DGGITQSPKYLFRKEGQNVTLSCEQNLNHDAMYWYRQDPGQGLRLIYYSQIVNDFQKGDIAEGYSVSREKKESFPLTVTSAQKNPTAFYLCASSLGTFGGYTFGSGTRLTVV.